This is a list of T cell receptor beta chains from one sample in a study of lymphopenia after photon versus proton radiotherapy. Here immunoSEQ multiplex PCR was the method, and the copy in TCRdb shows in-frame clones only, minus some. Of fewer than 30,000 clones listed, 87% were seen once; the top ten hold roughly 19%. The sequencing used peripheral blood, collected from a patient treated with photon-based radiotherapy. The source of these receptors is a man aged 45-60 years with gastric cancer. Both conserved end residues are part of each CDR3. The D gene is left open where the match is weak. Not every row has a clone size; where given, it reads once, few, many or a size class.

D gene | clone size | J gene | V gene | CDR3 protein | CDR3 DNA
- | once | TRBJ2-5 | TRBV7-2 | CASSLDLHTQETQYF | TGTGCCAGCAGCTTAGACTTGCATACGCAAGAGACCCAGTACTTC
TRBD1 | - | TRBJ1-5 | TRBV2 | CASSDRTGVRQPQHF | TGTGCCAGCAGTGACAGGACAGGGGTTCGGCAGCCCCAGCATTTT
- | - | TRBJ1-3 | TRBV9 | CASSVAGYGNTIYF | TGTGCCAGCAGCGTAGCAGGGTACGGAAACACCATATATTTT
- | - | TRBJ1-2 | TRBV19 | CASSILPGREGYTF | TGTGCCAGTAGTATCCTCCCAGGCCGGGAGGGCTACACCTTC
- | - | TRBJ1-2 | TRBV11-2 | CASSSEGGFYGYTF | TGTGCCAGCAGCTCCGAAGGGGGTTTCTATGGCTACACCTTC
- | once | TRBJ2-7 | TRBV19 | CASSVAWDTSYEQYF | TGTGCCAGTAGTGTCGCTTGGGACACTTCCTACGAGCAGTACTTC
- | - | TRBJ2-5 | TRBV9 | CASSVAGGQETQYF | TGTGCCAGCAGCGTAGCTGGGGGACAAGAGACCCAGTACTTC
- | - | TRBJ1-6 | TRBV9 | CASSVDRGSAWDSPLHF | TGTGCCAGCAGCGTAGATCGGGGTAGTGCTTGGGATTCACCCCTCCACTTT
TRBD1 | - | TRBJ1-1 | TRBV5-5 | CASSPGTGGVYTEAFF | TGTGCCAGCAGTCCCGGGACAGGGGGGGTTTACACTGAAGCTTTCTTT
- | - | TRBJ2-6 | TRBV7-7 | CASSFSPRVSGANVLTF | TGTGCCAGCAGCTTCAGCCCCAGGGTGTCTGGGGCCAACGTCCTGACTTTC
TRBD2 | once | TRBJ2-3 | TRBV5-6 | CASSPRGTSGSTQYF | TGTGCCAGCAGCCCGCGGGGGACTAGCGGTTCTACGCAGTATTTT
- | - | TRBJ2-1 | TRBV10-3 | CAINGGRGNEQFF | TGTGCCATCAACGGGGGGCGGGGCAATGAGCAGTTCTTC
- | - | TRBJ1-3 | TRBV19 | CASSINRFSGNTIYF | TGTGCCAGTAGTATTAACAGATTCTCTGGAAACACCATATATTTT
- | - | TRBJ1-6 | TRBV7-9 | CASSLAPTAPNSPLHF | TGTGCCAGCAGCTTAGCGCCGACAGCCCCAAATTCACCCCTCCACTTT
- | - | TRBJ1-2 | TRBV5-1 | CASSWKTEYGYTF | TGCGCCAGCAGCTGGAAAACAGAGTATGGCTACACCTTC
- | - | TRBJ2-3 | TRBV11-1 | CASSFGSSTDTQYF | TGTGCCAGCAGCTTCGGATCTAGCACAGATACGCAGTATTTT
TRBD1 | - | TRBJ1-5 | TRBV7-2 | CASSSRTGRQPQHF | TGTGCCAGCAGCTCCCGGACAGGGCGTCAGCCCCAGCATTTT
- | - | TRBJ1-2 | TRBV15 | CATSTRFGGYTF | TGTGCCACCAGCACCCGGTTCGGGGGCTACACCTTC
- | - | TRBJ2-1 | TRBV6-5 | CASSKRRNTGQFF | TGTGCCAGCAGCAAGAGAAGGAATACTGGGCAGTTCTTC
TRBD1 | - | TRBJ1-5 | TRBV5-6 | CASSLGGAEQPQHF | TGTGCCAGCAGTTTAGGGGGCGCAGAACAGCCCCAGCATTTT
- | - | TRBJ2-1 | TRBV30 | CACLRPGNEQFF | TGTGCCTGCCTACGCCCGGGGAATGAGCAGTTCTTC
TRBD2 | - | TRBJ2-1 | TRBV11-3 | CASSLAGSAGADNEQFF | TGTGCCAGCAGCTTAGCAGGGTCAGCGGGGGCCGACAATGAGCAGTTCTTC
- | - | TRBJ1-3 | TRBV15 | CATSRRSRGAGNTIYF | TGTGCCACCAGCAGAAGGTCTAGGGGCGCTGGAAACACCATATATTTT
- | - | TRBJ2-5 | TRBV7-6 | CATQPRAAWAQYF | TGTGCCACCCAACCCAGGGCTGCCTGGGCCCAGTACTTC
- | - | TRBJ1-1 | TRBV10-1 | CASSESLFAEAFF | TGCGCCAGCAGTGAGTCCTTGTTCGCTGAAGCTTTCTTT
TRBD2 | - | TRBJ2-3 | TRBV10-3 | CAISESAGGQRSQDTQYF | TGTGCCATCAGTGAGTCGGCGGGGGGGCAACGTTCACAAGATACGCAGTATTTT
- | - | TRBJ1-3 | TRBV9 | CASSVGAVSGNTIYF | TGTGCCAGCAGCGTAGGTGCAGTCTCTGGAAACACCATATATTTT
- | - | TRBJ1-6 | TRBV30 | CACRIGPNSPLHF | TGTGCCTGTCGGATAGGGCCTAATTCACCCCTCCACTTT
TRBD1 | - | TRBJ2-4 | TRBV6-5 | CASSRPGQGKNIQYF | TGTGCCAGCAGTCGACCGGGACAGGGGAAAAACATTCAGTACTTC
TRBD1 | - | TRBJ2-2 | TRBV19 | CASSLGQGVTGELFF | TGTGCCAGTAGTTTGGGACAGGGAGTCACCGGGGAGCTGTTTTTT
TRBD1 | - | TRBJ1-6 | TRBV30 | CAWSGPVRGHSPLHF | TGTGCCTGGAGTGGTCCGGTCAGGGGGCATTCACCCCTCCACTTT
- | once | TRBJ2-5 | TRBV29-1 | CSVYMETQYF | TGCAGCGTCTATATGGAGACCCAGTACTTC
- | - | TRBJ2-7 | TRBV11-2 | CASSIPGNSYEQYF | TGTGCCAGCAGCATACCCGGAAACTCCTACGAGCAGTACTTC
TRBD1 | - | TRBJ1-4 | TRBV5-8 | CASSQGQGRSQEKLFF | TGTGCCAGCAGCCAGGGACAGGGAAGGTCACAAGAAAAACTGTTTTTT
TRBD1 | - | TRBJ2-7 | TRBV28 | CASRQGFEQYF | TGTGCCAGCCGACAGGGGTTCGAGCAGTACTTC
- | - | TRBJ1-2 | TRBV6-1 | CASQGLNYGYTF | TGTGCCTCCCAGGGGTTGAACTATGGCTACACCTTC
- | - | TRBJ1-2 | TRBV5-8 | CASSSSFSYRVYTF | TGTGCCAGCAGCTCAAGTTTCTCCTACAGGGTCTACACCTTC
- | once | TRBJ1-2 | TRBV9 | CASSVEHAKGYTF | TGTGCCAGCAGCGTAGAACACGCCAAAGGCTACACCTTC
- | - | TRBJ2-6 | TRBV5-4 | CASSQDGGSGANVLTF | TGTGCCAGCAGCCAAGATGGGGGATCCGGGGCCAACGTCCTGACTTTC
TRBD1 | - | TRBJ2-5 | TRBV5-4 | CASSSGQGQSETQYF | TGTGCCAGCAGCTCGGGACAGGGACAATCGGAGACCCAGTACTTC
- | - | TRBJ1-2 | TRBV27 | CASSSLWGAGDGYTF | TGTGCCAGCAGTTCATTATGGGGAGCGGGGGATGGCTACACCTTC
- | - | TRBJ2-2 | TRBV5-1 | CASMWGIGTGELFF | TGCGCCAGCATGTGGGGGATCGGCACCGGGGAGCTGTTTTTT
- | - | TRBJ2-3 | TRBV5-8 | CASRTGVADTQYF | TGTGCCAGCAGAACGGGGGTGGCAGATACGCAGTATTTT
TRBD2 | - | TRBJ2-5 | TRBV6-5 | CASSSRTSPETQYF | TGTGCCAGCAGTTCTAGGACTAGTCCGGAGACCCAGTACTTC
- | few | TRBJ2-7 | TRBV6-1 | CASTQQALFYEQYF | TGTGCCAGCACCCAGCAGGCTCTATTCTACGAGCAGTACTTC
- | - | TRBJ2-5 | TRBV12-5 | CASGLVRDGQRRIETQYF | TGTGCTAGTGGTTTGGTAAGAGATGGGCAGCGGAGGATCGAGACCCAGTACTTC
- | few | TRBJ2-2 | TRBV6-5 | CASRGEGDTGELFF | TGTGCCAGCAGGGGGGAAGGGGACACCGGGGAGCTGTTTTTT